This TCR beta chain was documented in a study of T cell responses to AZD1222 COVID-19 vaccine. Study-level results: Vaccine-associated CD4 TCRs spanned spike, dominant at 160-218 and 743-854.

In the case of this clone: What it recognizes is unknown.

Sequencing was performed with immunoSEQ multiplex PCR; in TCRdb, only in-frame clones are kept and a portion is missing. This sample has just over 150,000 clones, with approximately 86% found just once. The J segment lost 0 bases and the V segment lost 5 bases, leaving 4 bases of the junction unmatched. The germline CDR1 and CDR2 sequences are SGHRS and YFSETQ. CDR3 length: 15 residues. This TCR derives from an adult who had recovered from COVID-19. The chain couples TRBV5-1 to TRBJ1-1, with 10 bases that match TRBD1. Sequencing was performed on peripheral blood, taken after recovery from COVID-19. The CDR3 DNA reads TGCGCCAGCAGACGGACAGGGGGGATGAACACTGAAGCTTTCTTT. Translation: CASRRTGGMNTEAFF. The full variable domain, with the rest looked up from reference TRBV5-1 and TRBJ1-1, is KAGVTQTPRYLIKTRGQQVTLSCSPISGHRSVSWYQQTPGQGLQFLFEYFSETQRNKGNFPGRFSGRQFSNSRSEMNVSTLELGDSALYLCASRRTGGMNTEAFFGQGTRLTVV.